This TCR beta chain was recovered during a study of blood T cell repertoires in COVID-19 (dated by TCRdb to between 2020 and 2021). Broadly, across the study: Samples from collaborators originated in the United States, Italy and Spain and spanned both the acute and convalescent phases of COVID-19. Subjects who had been exposed to COVID-19, were actively infected with it, or had recovered from it provided the deeply sampled blood TCRbeta repertoires that made up the dataset. Where available, HLA class I and class II types were obtained from metadata supplied by the sample provider rather than from assay-based typing. The samples were drawn from two sources: the first 160 participants of the ongoing ImmuneRACE study, and 1,000 to 1,500 subjects contributed by 6 global collaborators. The prospective study material was composed of cDNA or gDNA derived from T cells, B-cell-depleted T cells, or PBMCs. A freely available public database, intended as a resource for researchers studying the immune response to SARS-CoV-2, is where the repertoires were released. The sample metadata nearly always contained a de-identified subject ID, COVID-19 status, age in years and sex. The investigation overall reported the following: Clinical and demographic metadata were provided uncurated, with the amount varying by source and participant.

For CDR1 and CDR2, the germline V gene (reference sequence) lists MNHNY and SVGAGI. V gives up 0 bases and J gives up 2 bases, and the segment between their germline ends measures 14 bases. From cysteine to phenylalanine, the CDR3 is 16 amino acids long. Only the CDR3 DNA stays, 48 bases, in frame from base 1. Collaborating institutions collected whole blood in K2EDTA tubes following their own protocols. For TCRbeta analysis, collaborators shipped samples in one of three forms: frozen whole blood, isolated PBMCs, or DNA extracted from either of those sample types. TCRbeta CDR3 regions were amplified from genomic DNA using the immunoSEQ Assay, a bias-controlled multiplex PCR. Per the authors' processing: Nucleated cell counts per sample were estimated from amplification of reference gene primers within the assay. To quantify the absolute abundance of each unique TCRbeta CDR3 rearrangement, sequence reads were collapsed and filtered. For each sample, productive Simpson clonality was calculated as the square root of Simpson's diversity index over productive rearrangements. The immuneACCESS repertoire file appears here via TCRdb, limited to in-frame rearrangements. These files lack a portion of the clones; in checked studies, under half of the deficit traces to unresolved V genes, and the cause of the others is not known. Clone size and V and J calls were adopted from that table, with D and trimming inferred from the DNA. The sample contains around 97,000 clones, around 87% of them found a single time. About 20% of the sample is in the top ten clones.

Note on this clone: What this receptor recognizes is not known. Base qualities are not provided; no much larger clone lies one nucleotide away.

The source material was peripheral blood. This TCR was recovered from a human donor in a cohort sampled during active COVID-19. Here the chain combines TRBV6-6 and TRBJ2-7; no D gene can be assigned with confidence. The CDR3 protein sequence reads: CASSYSTGITTYEQYF. The nucleotide sequence reads TGTGCCAGCAGTTACTCGACTGGAATAACAACCTACGAGCAGTACTTC.